Presented here are 4 T cell receptor beta chains from one specimen sequenced in a study of human thymus T cells. Clones were sequenced by immunoSEQ multiplex PCR, and TCRdb holds only the in-frame ones, with some missing. The data contain around 120,000 clones, around 94% of them seen just once; the ten biggest clones take up 0.02% to 0.03%. During corrective heart surgery, resections were taken, and the thymus tissue came from them. Sequenced: thymus tissue. Receptor source: a boy under three years old with a congenital heart defect but otherwise immunologically healthy.

The chain recombines TRBV7-8 with TRBJ1-5, with no clear D. The CDR3 runs to 15 residues. Germline-derived CDR1 and CDR2 are SGHVS and FQNEAQ. Trimming shortened V by 4 bases and J by 3 bases, and 13 bases separated the two germline ends. The CDR3 nucleotides are TGTGCCAGCAGCTCGCGCGGGGAAACCAATCAGCCCCAGCATTTT. Its protein is CASSSRGETNQPQHF.

This clone appeared once. The gene calls are TRBV9 and TRBJ2-7; TRBD1 matches 7 bases. Germline-derived CDR1 and CDR2 are SGDLS and YYNGEE. The CDR3 runs 14 residues. V lost 6 bases, J lost 0 bases, and 6 bases stayed unmatched. In DNA form, the CDR3 reads TGTGCCAGCACCCCGGACAGGTCCTCCTACGAGCAGTACTTC. Protein sequence: CASTPDRSSYEQYF.

The V call is TRBV5-1, the J call TRBJ2-2, with 8 bases lining up with TRBD1. The V gene's germline CDR1 is SGHRS and CDR2 YFSETQ. V shed 3 bases, J shed 1 base, and the junction held 2 bases outside the gene matches. The CDR3 spans 15 residues. CDR3 protein: CASSSGQGNTGELFF. The DNA of the CDR3 is TGCGCCAGCAGCTCCGGACAGGGGAACACCGGGGAGCTGTTTTTT.

This clone showed up just once. The V and J genes are TRBV6-5 and TRBJ2-1; D is possibly TRBD2 (6 bases). This CDR3 region has 14 residues. V was trimmed by 4 bases and J by 2 bases, leaving 9 bases between them. CDR1 MNHEY and CDR2 SVGAGI come from the germline V gene. CDR3 residues: CASSSGTPYNEQFF. For the CDR3, the DNA is TGTGCCAGCAGTTCGGGGACTCCCTACAATGAGCAGTTCTTC.